The 15 T cell receptor beta chains listed next were all sequenced from one sample in a study of cytomegalovirus exposure and HLA in healthy donors. The PCR contained 60 Vbeta and 13 Jbeta primers. TCRdb's copy holds only in-frame clones and misses some; the assay was immunoSEQ multiplex PCR. The top ten hold 2% to 2.5% of the sample, which has 180,000 or so clones, around three quarters seen once. Sample: PBMCs. These receptors originate from a woman in her twenties or thirties in good health and CMV-seropositive.

This clone occurred once. The chain couples TRBV19 to TRBJ2-5, with TRBD1 identical over 7 bases. This CDR3 region has 14 residues. The V gene end was trimmed by 5 bases and the J gene end by 7 bases; junction bases not matched to a gene: 10. CDR1 is LNHDA, CDR2 SQIVND, per germline (reference sequence). CDR3 sequence: CASSAFDRVRTQYF. CDR3 coding DNA: TGTGCCAGTAGTGCGTTTGACAGGGTGAGGACCCAGTACTTC.

The chain joins TRBV7-9 to TRBJ1-4; 7 bases match TRBD1. This CDR3 contains 14 residues. With V trimmed by 4 bases and J by 6 bases, 5 bases remained unmatched. Germline V gene lookup returns CDR1 SEHNR and CDR2 FQNEAQ (reference sequence). The CDR3 region is CASSSQGIDEKLFF. The DNA for the CDR3 is TGTGCCAGCAGCTCACAGGGGATCGATGAAAAACTGTTTTTT.

The rearrangement links TRBV27 to TRBJ2-7; D remains unclear. Looked up from germline, CDR1 is MNHEY and CDR2 is SMNVEV (reference sequence). This CDR3 is 15 amino acids long. V was shortened by 6 bases and J by 2 bases, with 17 bases between the two germline ends. The CDR3 sequence is CASRAPGSPTYEQYF. The CDR3 DNA reads as TGTGCCAGCAGAGCTCCGGGTTCCCCCACCTACGAGCAGTACTTC.

This clone has a handful of counts. The J gene is TRBJ1-2, the V gene TRBV4-3; TRBD1 might be the D (5 bases). Germline lookup yields CDR1 LGHNA and CDR2 YSLEER. The length of the CDR3 is 15 residues. Deletions cut 0 bases from V and 2 bases from J, with 10 bases between. Written as DNA, the CDR3 is TGCGCCAGCAGCCAAGATCCCCAGGGAAACTATGGCTACACCTTC. It codes for CASSQDPQGNYGYTF.

The chain is built from TRBV23-1 and TRBJ1-2, with D possibly TRBD1 on 5 matching bases. TRBV23-1 is an ORF for which the function is uncertain. Between the trimmed V and J ends, which lost 3 bases and 4 bases, there was a span of 18 bases. The CDR3 totals 16 residues. The CDR3 protein is CASSHPRQGGGYGYTF. CDR3 coding DNA: TGCGCCAGCAGTCACCCGCGCCAGGGAGGAGGCTATGGCTACACCTTC.

The chain recombines TRBV25-1 with TRBJ2-1, with D unresolved. Germline V gene data show CDR1 as MGHDK and CDR2 as SYGVNS. The CDR3 totals 11 residues. V was shortened by 7 bases and J by 9 bases, with 10 bases between the two germline ends. The CDR3 is CASTRTGEQFF. CDR3 coding DNA: TGTGCCAGCACCAGAACGGGTGAGCAGTTCTTC.

J is TRBJ1-2 and V is TRBV19, with D perhaps matching TRBD1 (6 bases). The germline gives CDR1 LNHDA, CDR2 SQIVND (reference sequence). The V end was cut by 5 bases, the J end by 3 bases, with 10 bases between. There are 13 residues in the CDR3. CDR3 loop: CASSPDRDYGYTF. For the CDR3, the DNA is TGTGCCAGTAGTCCGGACAGAGACTATGGCTACACCTTC.

A remark on this clone: This specimen includes other DNA sequences encoding the same CDR3. The chain employs TRBV2 and TRBJ2-3; D may be TRBD2 (6 bases). The CDR3 sequence is 12 residues long. V gave up 11 bases and J gave up 2 bases, with 11 bases separating them. Germline assignment: CDR1 SNHLY and CDR2 FYNNEI. CDR3 nucleotides: TGTGCCTCCGGGGGATCCACAGATACGCAGTATTTT. Translation: CASGGSTDTQYF.

The chain uses TRBV11-3 and TRBJ2-1; TRBD1 agrees at 8 bases. The CDR3 extends over 16 amino acids. The V gene end was trimmed by 4 bases and the J gene end by 3 bases; junction bases not matched to a gene: 8. The germline V gene encodes CDR1 SGHNT and CDR2 YENEEA. The CDR3 spells CASSSGQGRIYNEQFF. CDR3 DNA sequence: TGTGCCAGCAGCTCCGGACAGGGCCGCATCTACAATGAGCAGTTCTTC.

The chain joins TRBV7-7 to TRBJ2-1; D not certain. Trimming took 5 bases from V and 7 from J, leaving 12 bases between them. CDR3 length: 13 amino acids. Germline assignment: CDR1 SSHAT and CDR2 FNYEAQ (reference sequence). CDR3 nucleotides: TGTGCCAGCAGCCTTGGTTACCAGAATGAGCAGTTCTTC. Translating gives CASSLGYQNEQFF.

V gene TRBV9 combines with J gene TRBJ2-7, with D possibly TRBD2 on 7 matching bases. V lost 3 bases, J lost 5 bases, and 12 bases lay in between. This CDR3 has 13 residues. CDR1 is SGDLS and CDR2 is YYNGEE in the germline V gene. Written as DNA, the CDR3 is TGTGCCAGCAGCGCTGGGGGGGGCGACGAGCAGTACTTC. Encoded protein: CASSAGGGDEQYF.

This chain connects TRBV9 to TRBJ2-2; 9 bases fit TRBD1. This CDR3 has 15 residues. Germline lookup yields CDR1 SGDLS and CDR2 YYNGEE. Trimming at V came to 0 bases and at J to 9 bases, leaving 6 bases not matched to a gene. The CDR3 spells CASSVEGQGPRELFF. In DNA, the CDR3 is TGTGCCAGCAGCGTAGAGGGACAGGGCCCCAGGGAGCTGTTTTTT.

This clone was recorded a few times. The CDR3 bases are TGTGCCAGCAGCTTTCGCGGGGGGTTATCTGGTGAGCAGTTCTTC. This sequence encodes CASSFRGGLSGEQFF. The V call is TRBV7-6, the J call TRBJ2-1; 8 positions agree with TRBD2. The germline CDR1 and CDR2 sequences are SGHVS and FNYEAQ. This CDR3 is 15 amino acids long. V was pared by 3 bases and J by 9 bases, with 10 bases of the junction left unmatched.

This clone was seen only a few times. The chain has TRBV4-3 and TRBJ1-1; weak D call: TRBD1 (5 bases). Trimming cost V 0 bases and J 4 bases, with 12 bases left between them. The CDR3 runs 15 residues. Germline loops: CDR1 LGHNA, CDR2 YSLEER. The CDR3, as DNA: TGCGCCAGCAGCCAAGATCGGGGGTTGATCACTGAAGCTTTCTTT. Translation gives CASSQDRGLITEAFF.

The chain links TRBV5-4 to TRBJ1-6; D uncertain. Germline V gives CDR1 SGHNT, CDR2 YYREEE (reference sequence). This CDR3 has 16 residues. Deletions cut 0 bases from V and 5 bases from J, with 12 bases between. CDR3 bases: TGTGCCAGCAGCTTGGGTGGGCGTTTGAATAATTCACCCCTCCACTTT. It specifies CASSLGGRLNNSPLHF.